This T cell receptor (beta chain) was captured by sequencing in a study of post-analysis software for immune sequencing data. Across the whole study: The disease courses covered relapsing-remitting, secondary progressive and progressive-relapsing multiple sclerosis.

This clonotype occurred a few times. Its target is unknown. A junction boundary mismatches the germline segment, possibly from a read error. The TCR beta cDNA libraries contained unique molecular identifiers. TCRdb redid the calling of the PCR reads with MiXCR, one entry per CDR3 protein. In the table there are some 700,000 distinct CDR3 sequences, 55% to 60% of which are singletons. Study-wide results and caveats: Patients had higher frequencies than controls of roughly five TRBV segments, including TRBV5-6, TRBV5-1 and TRBV20-1. Controls showed significantly higher normalized Chao1 diversity than did multiple sclerosis patients. Strong co-clustering by F measure linked samples that shared a preparation batch.

Germline CDR1 is SGDLS and CDR2 is YYNGEE. The CDR3 has 15 amino acids. The rearrangement joins TRBV9 to TRBJ2-7; weak D call: TRBD1 (6 bases). The TCR comes from a girl aged 2 to 10 with multiple sclerosis. The sample was blood. CDR3 amino acids: CASSATGQSSYEQYF. For the CDR3, the DNA is TGCGCCAGCAGCGCTACAGGGCAGAGCTCCTACGAGCAGTACTTC.